This T cell receptor (beta chain) was found in a study of blood T cell repertoires in COVID-19. Study context: From the United States, Italy and Spain came samples of acute and convalescent COVID-19. In each case, the material was cDNA or gDNA derived from T cells, B-cell-depleted T cells, or PBMCs.

The Seattle patients, enrolled during active infection, were followed longitudinally. Original processing notes: By means of reference gene primer amplification, nucleated cell counts were estimated. Sequencing was performed with immunoSEQ multiplex PCR; in TCRdb, only in-frame clones are kept and a portion is missing. That table furnishes V, J and clone size, whereas the DNA furnished D and trimming. The sample includes about 220,000 clones, 65% to 90% of them seen just once. Germline V CDR1 and CDR2: SNHLY, FYNNEI. Deletions cut 3 bases from V and 9 bases from J, with 20 bases between. The CDR3 has 16 residues.

Sequenced material: peripheral blood. The receptor's source is a woman in her 70s with COVID-19, enrolled during active disease. The chain is built from TRBV2 and TRBJ2-2; TRBD2 might be the D (6 bases). CDR3 sequence (DNA): TGTGCCAGCAGTGACCGAAATCGACTAGTTGTGCGGGAGCTGTTTTTT. Its protein product is CASSDRNRLVVRELFF.